The source of this T cell receptor beta chain is a study of control samples from healthy donors and cancer patients. Profiling relied on immunoSEQ multiplex PCR, and the TCRdb table lists in-frame clones only, not all of them. The repertoire has about 140,000 clones, more than 85% of them found once; the top ten carry 3.2%. V lost 7 bases and J lost 5, with 9 bases in between. This CDR3 has 11 amino acids. CDR1 and CDR2 from the germline V gene are SNHLY and FYNNEI. The TCR comes from a man aged 25 to 40 in good health. This chain connects TRBV2 to TRBJ2-7, with unresolved D. The source material was blood. The DNA of the CDR3 is TGTGCCAGCAAAAGGATCCACGAGCAGTACTTC. Its protein is CASKRIHEQYF.